These T cell receptor beta chains were read from a single sample in a study of blood T cell repertoires in COVID-19. Assay: immunoSEQ multiplex PCR; the TCRdb copy retains only in-frame clones and omits some. The sample contains over 150,000 clones, about 86% of which appear only once. The source material was peripheral blood. Every receptor here comes from an older woman with acute or convalescent COVID-19. The CDR3 runs from the conserved cysteine through the conserved F or W. A D gene is named only where the DNA matches it firmly. Clone size is shown for a subset of rows, as once, few, many or a class of expanded clone.

TRBJ1-4,TRBV18,17,.,TRBD1,TGTGCCAGCTCACCTCCCTCGGGGACAGAGGACAATGAAAAACTGTTTTTT,CASSPPSGTEDNEKLFF
TRBJ1-2,TRBV7-3,15,.,TRBD1,TGTGCCAGCAGCCGCAACACCGGGACAGGGGGCTCCTTTACCTTC,CASSRNTGTGGSFTF
TRBJ1-5,TRBV18,16,.,TRBD1,TGTGCCAGCTCTCCTCGACAGGGGGAGGGCAATCAGCCCCAGCATTTT,CASSPRQGEGNQPQHF
TRBJ1-1,TRBV5-1,14,.,.,TGCGCCAGCAGCTACGAAGGGGGTTACACTGAAGCTTTCTTT,CASSYEGGYTEAFF
TRBJ1-2,TRBV5-1,15,.,.,TGCGCCAGCAGCGCCGGTTCCAACTATGAATATGGCTACACCTTC,CASSAGSNYEYGYTF
TRBJ1-4,TRBV18,14,few,.,TGTGCCAGCTCGATTACCGGACAGAATGAAAAACTGTTTTTT,CASSITGQNEKLFF
TRBJ1-2,TRBV19,14,.,TRBD1,TGTGCCAGTAACCAACAGGGGGAAAAAGAGGGCTACACCTTC,CASNQQGEKEGYTF
TRBJ1-1,TRBV5-1,13,few,TRBD1,TGCGCCAGCAGCTACGGACAGGACACTGAAGCTTTCTTT,CASSYGQDTEAFF
TRBJ1-6,TRBV20-1,15,.,.,TGCAGTGCTAGTATCGGGGGGCCGGTCCATTCACCCCTCCACTTT,CSASIGGPVHSPLHF
TRBJ1-1,TRBV2,14,once,.,TGTGCCAGCATGCAGGGGAGATTGAACACTGAAGCTTTCTTT,CASMQGRLNTEAFF
TRBJ1-2,TRBV5-1,14,.,TRBD1,TGCGCCAGCAGCTTACCTGACAGGGATGGTGGCTACACCTTC,CASSLPDRDGGYTF
TRBJ2-1,TRBV4-1,16,.,TRBD2,TGCGCCAGCAGCCAACGCCTAGCGGGGGAGTACAATGAGCAGTTCTTC,CASSQRLAGEYNEQFF
TRBJ2-7,TRBV11-3,13,.,TRBD2,TGTGCCAGCAGTCGAGCGGGGGGCTACGAGCAGTACTTC,CASSRAGGYEQYF
TRBJ2-1,TRBV7-2,15,.,.,TGTGCCAGCAGCTTAGAGGGAGACCGCTACAATGAGCAGTTCTTC,CASSLEGDRYNEQFF
TRBJ1-1,TRBV6-5,14,.,.,TGTGCCAGCATCCCGGGACACTCCGACACTGAAGCTTTCTTT,CASIPGHSDTEAFF
TRBJ1-1,TRBV5-1,16,.,.,TGCGCCAGCAGCCGACGTCAGGACCCGAGGGGGACTGAAGCTTTCTTT,CASSRRQDPRGTEAFF
TRBJ1-2,TRBV4-1,12,few,.,TGCGCCAGCAGCCAACCTTCCTACGGCTACACCTTC,CASSQPSYGYTF
TRBJ1-4,TRBV6-6,16,.,.,TGTGCCAGCAGTTACAGCGGGGGAGCAACTAATGAAAAACTGTTTTTT,CASSYSGGATNEKLFF
TRBJ1-2,TRBV6-6,14,.,TRBD1,TGTGCCAGCAGTCTAGGACAGGGGTTCTTTGGCTACACCTTC,CASSLGQGFFGYTF
TRBJ1-3,TRBV21-1,17,.,.,TGTGCCAGCAGCAAAGTGGCCTGTGGGGACAGAAGAAACACCATATATTTT,CASSKVACGDRRNTIYF
TRBJ1-1,TRBV19,14,.,TRBD1,TGTGCCAGTAACCCGGGACAGGGGGCCACTGAAGCTTTCTTT,CASNPGQGATEAFF
TRBJ2-1,TRBV6-5,15,.,TRBD2,TGTGCCAGCAGTTACAGACTAGCGGTATACAATGAGCAGTTCTTC,CASSYRLAVYNEQFF
TRBJ1-1,TRBV30,12,.,.,TGTGCCTGGAGTGACCGCCGGACTGAAGCTTTCTTT,CAWSDRRTEAFF
TRBJ1-2,TRBV5-1,19,.,TRBD1,TGCGCCAGCAGCTTGGCCGGTATGGGACAGGGGGCGCCTGGCTATGGCTACACCTTC,CASSLAGMGQGAPGYGYTF
TRBJ1-4,TRBV11-2,15,.,TRBD1,TGTGCCAGCAGCGGACAGGGGACCCCTAATGAAAAACTGTTTTTT,CASSGQGTPNEKLFF
TRBJ1-1,TRBV7-9,14,.,.,TGTGCCAGCAGCTTAGCGGGGGGGCACACTGAAGCTTTCTTT,CASSLAGGHTEAFF
TRBJ1-5,TRBV20-1,14,once,.,TGCAGTGCTAGTGCGGTGAATAGCAATCAGCCCCAGCATTTT,CSASAVNSNQPQHF
TRBJ1-1,TRBV19,11,.,.,TGTGCCAGTAGGGAGTTCACTGAAGCTTTCTTT,CASREFTEAFF
TRBJ1-1,TRBV30,16,.,TRBD1,TGTGCCTGGAGTGTTTTCGGGCGGGACAGAAACACTGAAGCTTTCTTT,CAWSVFGRDRNTEAFF